The 18 T cell receptor beta chains reported below all come from one sample, sequenced in a study of blood T cell repertoires in COVID-19. Repertoires were generated with immunoSEQ multiplex PCR, while TCRdb's copy carries only in-frame clones and drops some. The repertoire includes about 82,000 clones, around 78% of them detected once, and roughly 38% sits in the top ten. Sequenced input: peripheral blood. These receptors were collected from a man in his sixties with COVID-19, enrolled during active disease.

This chain links TRBV27 with TRBJ2-7, with D possibly matching TRBD2 (5 bases). Germline V gene lookup returns CDR1 MNHEY and CDR2 SMNVEV (reference sequence). The V and J ends lost 6 bases and 5 bases respectively, with 20 bases between them. This CDR3 is 15 amino acids long. The CDR3 coding sequence is TGTGCCAGCAGCGTTAGACCTACCTCCGGGAACGAGCAGTACTTC. The encoded protein is CASSVRPTSGNEQYF.

The genes are TRBV15 and TRBJ1-5; D is perhaps TRBD1 (5 bases). V was cut by 0 bases and J by 0 bases, with 15 bases left in between. The CDR3 runs 18 residues. Germline CDR1 and CDR2: LNHNV and YYDKDF (reference sequence). CDR3 protein: CATSRDSNTGDSNQPQHF. For the CDR3, the DNA is TGTGCCACCAGCAGAGATTCCAATACGGGGGATAGCAATCAGCCCCAGCATTTT.

DNA of the CDR3: TGTGCCAGCAGTCAGCGCCAAGACAATGAGCAGTTCTTC. The encoded protein is CASSQRQDNEQFF. The chain joins TRBV28 to TRBJ2-1; D is unclear. The CDR3 is made up of 13 amino acids. Germline V gives CDR1 MDHEN, CDR2 SYDVKM. Trimming removed 5 bases from V and 5 bases from J, with 10 bases in between.

The chain carries TRBV6-2 or TRBV6-3 and TRBJ1-2; D is uncertain. V was shortened by 0 bases and J by 2 bases, with 16 bases between the two germline ends. There are 17 residues in the CDR3. CDR1 and CDR2 from the germline V gene are MNHEY and SVGEGT. The CDR3 reads CASSYSREATSNYGYTF. CDR3 DNA: TGTGCCAGCAGTTACTCGAGGGAGGCGACCTCAAACTATGGCTACACCTTC.

This chain links TRBV18 with TRBJ2-7; D is perhaps TRBD2 (7 bases). The CDR3 has 13 amino acids. V was clipped by 2 bases and J by 7 bases, with 12 bases between them. Germline V gene sequence: CDR1 KGHSH, CDR2 LQKENI. The CDR3 DNA reads TGTGCCAGCTCACCAGCGGGGGCCCGGGAGCAGTACTTC. This codes for CASSPAGAREQYF.

The chain uses TRBV9 and TRBJ2-7, with a weak D call TRBD2 (6 bases). The CDR3 extends over 14 amino acids. The V end lost 1 base, the J end lost 3 bases, and 11 bases lay between the germline ends. The germline gives CDR1 SGDLS, CDR2 YYNGEE. The CDR3 loop reads CASSVSDGGYEQYF. In DNA, the CDR3 is TGTGCCAGCAGCGTATCCGACGGGGGCTACGAGCAGTACTTC.

This chain connects TRBV10-1 to TRBJ2-2, with TRBD2 matching 10 bases. The CDR3 is 17 residues long. Germline V lookup: CDR1 WNHNN, CDR2 SYGVQD (reference sequence). With V trimmed by 0 bases and J by 7 bases, 8 bases remained unmatched. The CDR3 DNA is TGCGCCAGCAGTGAGTCATTAGCGGGGGGTGCGGGCGGGGAGCTGTTTTTT. Translated: CASSESLAGGAGGELFF.

The chain recombines TRBV11-2 with TRBJ1-1; 7 bases are a match to TRBD1. Germline V gene data show CDR1 as SGHAT and CDR2 as FQNNGV. The CDR3 has 14 residues. V was clipped by 5 bases and J by 0 bases; unmatched bases: 3. CDR3 bases: TGTGCCAGCAGCCGGACAGGCCTGAACACTGAAGCTTTCTTT. Amino acid sequence: CASSRTGLNTEAFF.

V usage is TRBV5-6 and J usage is TRBJ2-7, with 10 bases that match TRBD1. The J segment lost 3 bases and the V segment lost 4 bases, leaving 7 bases of the junction unmatched. This CDR3 has 15 amino acids. In germline, CDR1 is SGHDT, CDR2 YYEEEE. CDR3: CASSAAGQGLYEQYF. CDR3 nucleotides: TGTGCCAGCAGCGCCGCGGGACAGGGGCTCTACGAGCAGTACTTC.

This clone has a count of ten or more. This sequence joins TRBV9 and TRBJ2-2, with D unclear. The length of the CDR3 is 14 residues. Trimming took off 4 bases at V and 5 bases at J, with 12 bases between the two ends. Germline-derived CDR1 and CDR2 are SGDLS and YYNGEE. The CDR3, as DNA: TGTGCCAGCAGCCCACCGCTAGGAACCGGGGAGCTGTTTTTT. Protein: CASSPPLGTGELFF.

The chain joins TRBV7-3 to TRBJ2-1; D call uncertain. The V end was cut by 3 bases, the J end by 5 bases, with 8 bases between. Germline CDR1 is SGHTA and CDR2 is FQGTGA. The CDR3 length is 13 residues. Written as DNA, the CDR3 is TGTGCCAGCAGCTTTACAGAGAACAATGAGCAGTTCTTC. It is translated as CASSFTENNEQFF.

This clone was counted many times. This chain uses TRBV5-1 with TRBJ1-5; D perhaps matches TRBD1 (5 bases). CDR3 length: 14 residues. V gave up 4 bases and J gave up 7 bases, with 15 bases separating them. CDR1 and CDR2 (germline): SGHRS, YFSETQ. As DNA, the CDR3 is TGCGCCAGCAGCCTCGACCCGAAGGGGCAGCCCCAGCATTTT. This translates into CASSLDPKGQPQHF.

This chain joins TRBV5-6 and TRBJ1-4, with D hard to call. The CDR3 runs to 16 residues. Trimming took off 2 bases at V and 0 bases at J, with 11 bases between the two ends. Germline CDR1 SGHDT, CDR2 YYEEEE. Here the CDR3 reads CASSLDTPATNEKLFF. CDR3 nucleotides: TGTGCCAGCAGCTTAGACACCCCTGCAACTAATGAAAAACTGTTTTTT.

This chain connects TRBV6-2 or TRBV6-3 to TRBJ2-2, with 7 bases fitting TRBD2. With 3 bases clipped from V and 1 base from J, the junction kept 2 bases outside the gene matches. Germline V lookup: CDR1 MNHEY, CDR2 SVGEGT. This CDR3 region has 15 residues. The CDR3 loop reads CASSYIAGNTGELFF. The CDR3 bases are TGTGCCAGCAGTTATATAGCGGGGAACACCGGGGAGCTGTTTTTT.

In its sample, this clone was seen a few times. The gene calls are TRBV11-2 and TRBJ2-7, with D possibly TRBD1 on 5 matching bases. CDR3 size: 16 residues. V was cut by 1 base and J by 1 base, with 14 bases left in between. The germline V gene encodes CDR1 SGHAT and CDR2 FQNNGV. CDR3 amino acids: CASSLVITGPSYEQYF. In DNA form, the CDR3 reads TGTGCCAGCAGCTTAGTGATCACAGGACCTTCCTACGAGCAGTACTTC. Filled out from reference TRBV11-2 and TRBJ2-7, the complete variable domain reads EAGVAQSPRYKIIEKRQSVAFWCNPISGHATLYWYQQILGQGPKLLIQFQNNGVVDDSQLPKDRFSAERLKGVDSTLKIQPAKLEDSAVYLCASSLVITGPSYEQYFGPGTRLTVT.

This clone was recorded many times. The chain uses TRBV7-2 and TRBJ1-2; TRBD1 aligns across 9 bases. V was pared by 5 bases and J by 3 bases, with 4 bases of the junction left unmatched. Germline V gene lookup returns CDR1 SGHTA and CDR2 FQGNSA. CDR3 size: 14 residues. CDR3 loop: CASSPRTGDYGYTF. The CDR3, as DNA: TGTGCCAGCAGCCCTCGGACAGGGGACTATGGCTACACCTTC.

The chain has TRBV27 and TRBJ2-1; D gene ambiguous. Trimming cost V 3 bases and J 10 bases, with 7 bases left between them. The CDR3 sequence is 11 residues long. Per germline, CDR1 MNHEY and CDR2 SMNVEV (reference sequence). The CDR3 DNA follows: TGTGCCAGCAGTTTTGGCAGAGAGCAGTTCTTC. Translating gives CASSFGREQFF.

As concerns this clone: Relative to the germline gene, one junction end is altered; a read error may explain this. The chain links TRBV5-1 to TRBJ1-4, with a possible D match to TRBD1 (6 bases). This CDR3 has 14 residues. The germline V gene encodes CDR1 SGHRS and CDR2 YFSETQ. The CDR3 region is CASSFRGNNEKLFF. The CDR3 DNA sequence: TGCGCCAGCAGCTTTAGGGGGAATAATGAGAAACTGTTTTTT.